One sample yielded the 28 T cell receptor beta chains listed below, sequenced in a study of blood T cells in healthy people across ages (dated by TCRdb to about 2015). Libraries were prepared through 5' RACE. Reads for this sample came from an Illumina HiSeq 2500. A second roughly 6 to 11 cycle PCR used a sample-barcoded 5' primer and a J-beta primer mix. The raw public data were reprocessed by TCRdb itself: fastp quality trimming at Q25, MiXCR clonotype calling, in-frame beta chains only. Rows matching on CDR3 protein sequence are summarized as one entry with the most common DNA and genes. A total of over a million distinct CDR3 sequences appear in this sample, around 59% of them only once. In total, the top ten clones hold roughly 6.3% of the sample. The sample taken for sequencing was blood. The receptor source for this set is a man aged 18-30 years in good health.

This clonotype was found a few times. Sequence at one end of the junction differs from germline and may be a read error. This sequence joins TRBV7-2 and TRBJ2-4, with 12 bases aligning to TRBD2. Germline values: CDR1 SGHTA, CDR2 FQGNSA. This CDR3 has 17 amino acids. The CDR3 is CASSATSGGPNKNIQYF. In nucleotides, the CDR3 is TGTGCCAGCAGCGCTACTAGCGGGGGGCCCAACAAAAATATTCAGTACTTC.

The chain joins TRBV15 to TRBJ1-2; D is unresolved. CDR3 size: 14 residues. Trimming cost V 0 bases and J 2 bases, with 7 bases left between them. Germline V gene lookup returns CDR1 LNHNV and CDR2 YYDKDF (reference sequence). CDR3 protein: CATSRDEANYGYTF. In DNA form, the CDR3 reads TGTGCCACCAGCAGAGATGAGGCCAACTATGGCTACACCTTC.

This chain connects TRBV4-1 to TRBJ1-2; 9 bases are a match to TRBD1. The CDR3 covers 15 residues. Germline trimming cut 1 base from V and 4 bases from J; bases unmatched to any gene: 4. Germline assignment: CDR1 MGHRA and CDR2 YSYEKL. The DNA of the CDR3 is TGCGCCAGCAGCCAAGTACAGGGGGCTGGCTATGGCTACACCTTC. This encodes CASSQVQGAGYGYTF.

J is TRBJ2-5 and V is TRBV20-1, with 7 nucleotides matching TRBD2. J lost 11 bases, V lost 6 bases, and 12 bases had no gene match. CDR1 is DFQATT, CDR2 SNEGSKA, per germline (reference sequence). This CDR3 contains 12 residues. The CDR3 DNA sequence: TGCAGTGCAAGACTAGCAGACTACGGGCAGTACTTC. The encoded protein is CSARLADYGQYF.

The chain carries TRBV6-4 and TRBJ2-2; the match to TRBD1 covers 8 bases. Per the germline V gene, CDR1 is MRHNA and CDR2 is SNTAGT. Trimming took 7 bases from V and 4 from J; bases not matched to a gene: 8. This CDR3 region has 15 residues. The CDR3 region is CASTPEQGVTGELFF. The CDR3, as DNA: TGTGCCAGCACCCCCGAACAGGGGGTCACCGGGGAGCTGTTTTTT.

In regard to this clonotype: One end of the junction varies from germline; a read error may be responsible. The chain uses TRBV7-9 and TRBJ2-4, with no clear D. The J call may be mistaken, given a closer DNA end match to TRBJ2-7. Germline CDR1 SEHNR, CDR2 FQNEAQ (reference sequence). The CDR3 is 16 residues long. CDR3 coding DNA: TGTACCAGCAGCTCTCGAACTCGGACGGGTACCTACGAGCAGTACTTC. The encoded protein is CTSSSRTRTGTYEQYF.

This clonotype has more than one count but fewer than ten. The V gene is TRBV4-1, the J gene TRBJ2-1; tentatively, D is TRBD2 (7 bases). From germline, CDR1 is MGHRA and CDR2 YSYEKL. Between the trimmed V and J ends, which lost 1 base and 8 bases, there was a span of 18 bases. This CDR3 has 16 residues. Written as DNA, the CDR3 is TGCGCCAGCAGCCAAGTAAGGCTTTCGGGGGGCCATGAGCAGTTCTTC. Protein sequence: CASSQVRLSGGHEQFF.

The chain carries TRBV25-1 and TRBJ1-5; 7 bases match TRBD1. The germline V gene has CDR1 MGHDK and CDR2 SYGVNS. The J segment lost 7 bases and the V segment lost 5 bases, leaving 8 bases of the junction unmatched. The CDR3 has 14 residues. CDR3 residues: CASSSGGGVQPQHF. For the CDR3, the DNA is TGTGCCAGCAGTTCAGGGGGGGGAGTGCAGCCCCAGCATTTT.

The chain joins TRBV28 to TRBJ2-1; TRBD1 matches at 9 bases. The J call is doubtful: the DNA matches TRBJ2-7 better. This CDR3 region has 16 residues. Germline V gene lookup returns CDR1 MDHEN and CDR2 SYDVKM. The CDR3 DNA follows: TGTGCCAGCAGTTTAGCCGGACAGGGGACAAACAATGAGCAGTACTTC. Translation: CASSLAGQGTNNEQYF.

The rearrangement joins TRBV28 to TRBJ2-1, with 7 nucleotides matching TRBD1. The CDR3 covers 15 residues. Looked up from germline, CDR1 is MDHEN and CDR2 is SYDVKM. The V segment lost 6 bases and the J segment 8 bases; nucleotides outside the gene matches: 13. CDR3 coding DNA: TGTGCCAGCAGGCAAGGGGACAGTCGTCTGGATGAGCAGTTCTTC. Translation gives CASRQGDSRLDEQFF.

The V gene is TRBV4-1, the J gene TRBJ2-2, with D hard to call. CDR3 length: 14 amino acids. V was clipped by 0 bases and J by 4 bases, with 6 bases between them. Germline assignment: CDR1 MGHRA and CDR2 YSYEKL. The CDR3 spells CASSQDLITGELFF. CDR3 in DNA: TGCGCCAGCAGCCAAGACCTGATCACCGGGGAGCTGTTTTTT.

The chain uses TRBV12-3 or TRBV12-4 and TRBJ2-5; D gene ambiguous. The DNA end is more similar to TRBJ2-7, so the J call may be wrong. The CDR3 is 13 amino acids. This CDR3 reads CASRTDGFYEQYF. The CDR3 nucleotides read TGTGCCAGCAGAACGGACGGTTTTTACGAGCAGTACTTC.

This clonotype was detected only a few times. V usage is TRBV2 and J usage is TRBJ2-3, with 7 bases matching TRBD2. The germline V gene encodes CDR1 SNHLY and CDR2 FYNNEI. The ends lost 8 bases at V and 3 bases at J; junction bases unmatched: 8. This CDR3 has 14 residues. The CDR3 DNA reads as TGTGCCAGCCACGCGGGAGATCGGACAGATACGCAGTATTTT. It encodes CASHAGDRTDTQYF.

This clonotype was found a few times. The rearrangement uses TRBV6-1 and TRBJ2-7; TRBD1 is a possible D gene (6 bases). V was pared by 4 bases and J by 6 bases, with 22 bases between. The CDR3 totals 16 residues. CDR1 is MNHNS, CDR2 SASEGT, per germline. The DNA of the CDR3 is TGTGCCAGCAGTGTCATACAGGGAAAGGGTCTCTGCGAGCAGTACTTC. It translates to CASSVIQGKGLCEQYF.

The J gene is TRBJ2-4, the V gene TRBV6-5, with D possibly being TRBD2 (5 bases). The end of the DNA aligns better with TRBJ2-7, so the J call may be wrong. Germline V gives CDR1 MNHEY, CDR2 SVGAGI. This CDR3 is built from 14 residues. The CDR3: CASSPTLSGYEQYF. CDR3 sequence (DNA): TGTGCCAGCAGTCCCACTCTTTCGGGGTACGAGCAGTACTTC.

This chain uses TRBV27 with TRBJ2-7; tentative D call: TRBD1 (6 bases). The CDR3 loop spans 13 amino acids. Trimming pared 0 bases from V and 5 bases from J, leaving 8 bases between. Germline values: CDR1 MNHEY, CDR2 SMNVEV (reference sequence). The DNA of the CDR3 is TGTGCCAGCAGTTTATCCAGGGGACACGAGCAGTACTTC. It encodes CASSLSRGHEQYF.

The genes are TRBV4-1 and TRBJ1-2; unclear D gene. This CDR3 contains 14 residues. With 0 bases removed from V and 6 bases from J, the gap between germline ends came to 11 bases. The germline V gene has CDR1 MGHRA and CDR2 YSYEKL. For the CDR3, the DNA is TGCGCCAGCAGCCAAGATAGTCAGGATCATGGCTACACCTTC. Translated, it gives CASSQDSQDHGYTF.

This clonotype was found a few times. This rearrangement joins TRBV20-1 to TRBJ1-6, with TRBD1 matching over 9 bases. Germline V gene sequence: CDR1 DFQATT, CDR2 SNEGSKA (reference sequence). The ends lost 0 bases at V and 1 base at J; junction bases unmatched: 4. The CDR3 consists of 17 residues. CDR3 coding DNA: TGCAGTGCTAGAGACGGGACAGGGATTTCCTATAATTCACCCCTCCACTTT. Translated: CSARDGTGISYNSPLHF.

This clonotype came up a few times. This rearrangement joins TRBV10-3 to TRBJ2-7; no firm D call. V was clipped by 1 base and J by 4 bases, with 2 bases between them. The CDR3 has 11 amino acids. In germline, CDR1 is ENHRY, CDR2 SYGVKD. The CDR3 sequence: CAISEFYEQYF. The CDR3, as DNA: TGTGCCATCAGTGAGTTTTACGAGCAGTACTTC.

The CDR3 here is CASSNDRHIQYF. Written as DNA, the CDR3 is TGTGCCAGCAGCAACGACAGGCACATTCAGTACTTC. The chain uses TRBV28 and TRBJ2-4; possible D gene TRBD1, 6 bases. This CDR3 is built from 12 residues. Trimming removed 6 bases from V and 8 bases from J, with 11 bases in between. Germline V lookup: CDR1 MDHEN, CDR2 SYDVKM.

This clonotype was seen once. This chain links TRBV20-1 with TRBJ2-1; 11 bases are a match to TRBD2. The germline gives CDR1 DFQATT, CDR2 SNEGSKA (reference sequence). V shed 3 bases and J 9 bases; nucleotides not matched to a gene: 10. The length of the CDR3 is 15 residues. The CDR3 nucleotides are TGCAGTGCTAGTCGGGGTAGCGGGGGGGGCAGTGAGCAGTTCTTC. This encodes CSASRGSGGGSEQFF.

This clonotype turned up a few times. This sequence joins TRBV7-2 and TRBJ2-5; no clear D gene. Germline-derived CDR1 and CDR2 are SGHTA and FQGNSA. There are 11 residues in the CDR3. Trimming removed 1 base from V and 13 bases from J, with 10 bases in between. The CDR3 DNA reads as TGTGCCAGCAGCTTAGGTGGTGTCCCGTACTTC. Encoded protein: CASSLGGVPYF.

CDR3 loop: CASSDSQLGEAQNQPQHF. The CDR3, as DNA: TGTGCCAGCAGTGATTCCCAGTTGGGGGAGGCCCAGAATCAGCCCCAGCATTTT. The chain has TRBV6-1 and TRBJ1-5; perhaps TRBD1 as D (5 bases). Trimming took 3 bases from V and 4 from J, leaving 22 bases between them. Germline V gene lookup returns CDR1 MNHNS and CDR2 SASEGT. CDR3 size: 18 residues.

There are a few counts of this clonotype. The genes are TRBV7-9 and TRBJ2-4; D not certain. Matching the DNA end better, TRBJ2-7 makes the J call doubtful. Germline CDR1 SEHNR, CDR2 FQNEAQ (reference sequence). The CDR3 is made up of 12 amino acids. The CDR3 is CASSPILHEQYF. DNA of the CDR3: TGTGCCAGCAGTCCGATCCTCCACGAGCAGTACTTC.

This chain connects TRBV6-1 to TRBJ2-7; TRBD1 matches at 9 bases. The CDR3 is 18 residues long. Looked up from germline, CDR1 is MNHNS and CDR2 is SASEGT. The J segment lost 0 bases and the V segment lost 3 bases, leaving 12 bases of the junction unmatched. CDR3 DNA: TGTGCCAGCAGTGACCCGGGACAGGGAGCGGCCCGCTCCTACGAGCAGTACTTC. This gives the protein CASSDPGQGAARSYEQYF.

The chain combines TRBV2 with TRBJ2-1; the match to TRBD2 covers 8 bases. The junction had 7 bases not matched to a gene; V was cut back by 5 bases and J by 7 bases. Germline V CDR1 and CDR2: SNHLY, FYNNEI. This CDR3 has 14 amino acids. The CDR3 spells CASSPLTGGNEQFF. The CDR3 DNA reads as TGTGCCAGCAGTCCCCTAACGGGGGGGAATGAGCAGTTCTTC. Filled out from reference TRBV2 and TRBJ2-1, the complete variable domain reads EPEVTQTPSHQVTQMGQEVILRCVPISNHLYFYWYRQILGQKVEFLVSFYNNEISEKSEIFDDQFSVERPDGSNFTLKIRSTKLEDSAMYFCASSPLTGGNEQFFGPGTRLTVL.

This clonotype was observed a handful of times. The chain links TRBV29-1 to TRBJ2-7; no clear D. With 3 bases removed from V and 5 bases from J, the gap between germline ends came to 14 bases. The germline V gene has CDR1 SQVTM and CDR2 ANQGSEA. CDR3 length: 13 amino acids. In nucleotides, the CDR3 is TGCAGCGTTGAGGGCCCCCTTATCGACGAGCAGTACTTC. This encodes CSVEGPLIDEQYF.

The V gene is TRBV6-6, the J gene TRBJ1-4; TRBD1 is a possible D gene (6 bases). The CDR3 covers 17 residues. V lost 6 bases, J lost 0 bases, and 17 bases lay in between. Germline lookup yields CDR1 MNHNY and CDR2 SVGAGI (reference sequence). CDR3 amino acids: CASSQGNGRATNEKLFF. CDR3 DNA sequence: TGTGCCAGCAGCCAGGGGAACGGTCGGGCAACTAATGAAAAACTGTTTTTT.